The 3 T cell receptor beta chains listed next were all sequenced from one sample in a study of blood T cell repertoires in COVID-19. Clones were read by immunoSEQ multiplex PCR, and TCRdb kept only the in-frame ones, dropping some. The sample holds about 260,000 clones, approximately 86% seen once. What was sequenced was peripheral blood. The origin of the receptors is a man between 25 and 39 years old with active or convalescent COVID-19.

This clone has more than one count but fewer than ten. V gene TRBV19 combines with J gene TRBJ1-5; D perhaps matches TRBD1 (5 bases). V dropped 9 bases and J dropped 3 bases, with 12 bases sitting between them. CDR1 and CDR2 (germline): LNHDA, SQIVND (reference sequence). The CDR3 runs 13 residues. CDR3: CASGGGFNQPQHF. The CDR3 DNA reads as TGTGCCAGCGGGGGGGGGTTCAATCAGCCCCAGCATTTT.

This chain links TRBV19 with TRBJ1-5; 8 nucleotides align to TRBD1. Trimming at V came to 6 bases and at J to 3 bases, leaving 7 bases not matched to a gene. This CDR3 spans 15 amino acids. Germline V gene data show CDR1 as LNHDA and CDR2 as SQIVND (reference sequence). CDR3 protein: CASSPGQGYNQPQHF. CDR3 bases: TGTGCCAGTAGCCCCGGACAGGGCTACAATCAGCCCCAGCATTTT.

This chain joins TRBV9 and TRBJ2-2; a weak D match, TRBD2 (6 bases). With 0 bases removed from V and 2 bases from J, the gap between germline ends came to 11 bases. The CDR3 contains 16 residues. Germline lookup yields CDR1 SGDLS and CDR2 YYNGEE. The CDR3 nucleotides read TGTGCCAGCAGCGTAGGGCCCGGGACTAACACCGGGGAGCTGTTTTTT. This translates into CASSVGPGTNTGELFF. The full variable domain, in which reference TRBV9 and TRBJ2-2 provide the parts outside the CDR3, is DSGVTQTPKHLITATGQRVTLRCSPRSGDLSVYWYQQSLDQGLQFLIQYYNGEERAKGNILERFSAQQFPDLHSELNLSSLELGDSALYFCASSVGPGTNTGELFFGEGSRLTVL.